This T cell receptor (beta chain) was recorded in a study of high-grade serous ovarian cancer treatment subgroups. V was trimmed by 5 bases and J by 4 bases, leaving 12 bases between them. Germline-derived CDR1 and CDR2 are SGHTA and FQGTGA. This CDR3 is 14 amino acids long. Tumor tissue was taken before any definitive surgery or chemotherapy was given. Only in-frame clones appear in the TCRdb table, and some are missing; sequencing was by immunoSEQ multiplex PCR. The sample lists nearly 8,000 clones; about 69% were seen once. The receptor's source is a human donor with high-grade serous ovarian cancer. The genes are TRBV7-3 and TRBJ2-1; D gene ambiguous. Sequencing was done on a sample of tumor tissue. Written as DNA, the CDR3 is TGTGCCAGCAGCCCCATCGGAGCTTACAATGAGCAGTTCTTC. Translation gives CASSPIGAYNEQFF.